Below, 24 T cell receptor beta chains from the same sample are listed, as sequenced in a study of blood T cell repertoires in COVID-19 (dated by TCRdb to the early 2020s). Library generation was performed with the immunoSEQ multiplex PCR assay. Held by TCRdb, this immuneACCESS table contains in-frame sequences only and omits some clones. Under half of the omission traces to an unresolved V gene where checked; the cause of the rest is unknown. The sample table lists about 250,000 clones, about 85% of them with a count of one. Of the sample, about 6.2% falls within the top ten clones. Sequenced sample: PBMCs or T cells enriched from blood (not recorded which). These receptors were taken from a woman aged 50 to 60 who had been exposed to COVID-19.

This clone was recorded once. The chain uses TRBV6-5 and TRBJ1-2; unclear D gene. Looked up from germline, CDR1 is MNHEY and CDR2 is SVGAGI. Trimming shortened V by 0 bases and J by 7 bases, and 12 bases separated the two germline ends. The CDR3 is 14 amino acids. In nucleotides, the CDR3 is TGTGCCAGCAGTTACTCGGGCAATCCGAGTGGCTACACCTTC. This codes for CASSYSGNPSGYTF.

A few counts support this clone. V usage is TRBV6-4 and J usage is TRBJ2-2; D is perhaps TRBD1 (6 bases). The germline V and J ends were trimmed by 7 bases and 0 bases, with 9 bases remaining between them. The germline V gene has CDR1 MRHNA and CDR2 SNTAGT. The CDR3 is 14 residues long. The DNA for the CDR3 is TGTGCCAGCAAATGGGACACGAACACCGGGGAGCTGTTTTTT. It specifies CASKWDTNTGELFF.

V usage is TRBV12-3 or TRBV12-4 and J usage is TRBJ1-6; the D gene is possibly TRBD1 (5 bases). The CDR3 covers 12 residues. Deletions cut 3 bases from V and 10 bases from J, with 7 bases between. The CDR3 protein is CASSFRESPLHF. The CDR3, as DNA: TGTGCCAGCAGTTTCAGGGAATCACCCCTCCACTTT.

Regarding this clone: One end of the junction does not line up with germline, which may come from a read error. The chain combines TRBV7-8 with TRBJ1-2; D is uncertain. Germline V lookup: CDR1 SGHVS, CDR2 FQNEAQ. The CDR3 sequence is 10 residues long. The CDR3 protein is CASSSDGLAF. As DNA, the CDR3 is TGTGCCAGCAGCTCCGACGGGTTGGCCTTC.

CDR3 nucleotide sequence: TGTGCCAGCAGACGACAGGGATTGAACACTGAAGCTTTCTTT. It yields the protein CASRRQGLNTEAFF. The V gene is TRBV2, the J gene TRBJ1-1; 7 bases are a match to TRBD1. The CDR3 runs to 14 residues. J lost 0 bases, V lost 6 bases, and 4 bases had no gene match. Germline V gene data show CDR1 as SNHLY and CDR2 as FYNNEI.

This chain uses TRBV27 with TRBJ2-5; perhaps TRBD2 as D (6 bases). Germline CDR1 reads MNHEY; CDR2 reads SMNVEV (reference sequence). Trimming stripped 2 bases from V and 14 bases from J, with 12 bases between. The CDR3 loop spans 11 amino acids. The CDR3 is CASSLGGALYF. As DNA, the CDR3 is TGTGCCAGCAGTTTAGGAGGGGCGCTTTACTTC.

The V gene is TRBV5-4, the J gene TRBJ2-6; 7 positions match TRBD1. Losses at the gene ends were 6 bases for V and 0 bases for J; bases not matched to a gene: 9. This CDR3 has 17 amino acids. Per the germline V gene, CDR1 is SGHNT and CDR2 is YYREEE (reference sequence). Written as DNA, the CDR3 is TGTGCCAGCACCCTACGGACAGGTCCCTCTGGGGCCAACGTCCTGACTTTC. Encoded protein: CASTLRTGPSGANVLTF.

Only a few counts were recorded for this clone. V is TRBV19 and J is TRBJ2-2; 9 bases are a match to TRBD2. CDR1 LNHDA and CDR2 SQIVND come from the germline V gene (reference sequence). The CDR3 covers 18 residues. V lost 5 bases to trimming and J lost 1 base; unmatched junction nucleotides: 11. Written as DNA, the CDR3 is TGTGCCAGTAGTCTCCGATCTAGCGGGGCGGTGAACACCGGGGAGCTGTTTTTT. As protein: CASSLRSSGAVNTGELFF.

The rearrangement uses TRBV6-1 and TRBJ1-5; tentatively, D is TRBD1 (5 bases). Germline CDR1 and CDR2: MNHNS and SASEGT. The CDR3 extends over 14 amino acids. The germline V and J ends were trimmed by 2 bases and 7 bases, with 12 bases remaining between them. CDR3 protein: CASSENERGQPQHF. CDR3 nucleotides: TGTGCCAGCAGTGAAAACGAAAGGGGACAGCCCCAGCATTTT.

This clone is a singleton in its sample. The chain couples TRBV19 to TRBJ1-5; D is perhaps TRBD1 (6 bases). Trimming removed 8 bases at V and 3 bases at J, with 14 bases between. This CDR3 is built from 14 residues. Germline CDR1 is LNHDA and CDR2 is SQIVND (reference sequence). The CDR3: CASSTGTFNQPQHF. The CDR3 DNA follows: TGTGCCAGTTCCACAGGGACCTTCAATCAGCCCCAGCATTTT.

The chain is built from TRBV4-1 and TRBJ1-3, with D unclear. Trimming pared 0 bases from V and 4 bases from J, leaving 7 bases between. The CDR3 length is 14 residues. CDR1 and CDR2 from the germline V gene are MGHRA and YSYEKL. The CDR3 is CASSQEFAGNTIYF. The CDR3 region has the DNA TGCGCCAGCAGCCAAGAATTCGCGGGAAACACCATATATTTT.

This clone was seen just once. The CDR3 protein is CASSDPGQSEKLFF. The CDR3 DNA sequence: TGTGCCAGCAGCGATCCGGGACAAAGCGAAAAACTGTTTTTT. The V call is TRBV5-4, the J call TRBJ1-4; tentative D call: TRBD1 (6 bases). With 4 bases removed from V and 8 bases from J, the gap between germline ends came to 15 bases. This CDR3 is 14 amino acids long. Germline-derived CDR1 and CDR2 are SGHNT and YYREEE (reference sequence).

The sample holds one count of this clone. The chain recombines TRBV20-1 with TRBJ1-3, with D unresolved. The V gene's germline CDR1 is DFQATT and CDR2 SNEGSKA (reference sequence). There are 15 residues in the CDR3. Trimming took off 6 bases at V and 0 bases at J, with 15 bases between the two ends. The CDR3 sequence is CSASGETYSGNTIYF. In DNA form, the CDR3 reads TGCAGTGCCAGTGGGGAGACTTACTCTGGAAACACCATATATTTT.

CDR3 DNA: TGTGCCTGGAGTGGCGGACAGGGGGGGACTGAAGCTTTCTTT. Protein: CAWSGGQGGTEAFF. The chain joins TRBV30 to TRBJ1-1; TRBD1 agrees at 10 bases. Germline V gene sequence: CDR1 GTSNPN, CDR2 SVGIG (reference sequence). The CDR3 length is 14 residues. V lost 1 base to trimming and J lost 5 bases; unmatched junction nucleotides: 4.

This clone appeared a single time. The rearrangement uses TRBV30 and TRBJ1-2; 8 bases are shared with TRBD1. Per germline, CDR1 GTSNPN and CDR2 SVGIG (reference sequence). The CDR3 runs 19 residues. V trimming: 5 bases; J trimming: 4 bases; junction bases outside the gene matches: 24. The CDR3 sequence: CAWDRQGSVRTPKFYGYTF. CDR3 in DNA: TGTGCCTGGGACAGACAGGGGTCTGTGAGGACTCCCAAATTCTATGGCTACACCTTC.

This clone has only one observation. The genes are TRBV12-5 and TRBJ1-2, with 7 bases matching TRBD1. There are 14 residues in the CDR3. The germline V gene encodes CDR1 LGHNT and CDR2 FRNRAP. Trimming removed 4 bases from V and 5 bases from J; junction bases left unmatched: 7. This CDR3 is CASGSLGTVYGYTF. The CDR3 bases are TGTGCTAGTGGTTCCTTAGGGACAGTATATGGCTACACCTTC.

The CDR3 region is CASSLLAGTTGELFF. CDR3 in DNA: TGTGCCAGCAGTTTACTAGCGGGGACAACCGGGGAGCTGTTTTTT. The V and J genes are TRBV2 and TRBJ2-2; 10 nucleotides align to TRBD2. V gave up 5 bases and J gave up 5 bases; unmatched junction bases: 5. CDR3 length equals 15 residues. CDR1 and CDR2 from the germline V gene are SNHLY and FYNNEI.

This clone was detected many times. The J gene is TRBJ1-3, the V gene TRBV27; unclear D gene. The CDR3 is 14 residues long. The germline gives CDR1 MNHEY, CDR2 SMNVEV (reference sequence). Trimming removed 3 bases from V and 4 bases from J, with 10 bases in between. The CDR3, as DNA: TGTGCCAGCAGTTTCACGGGTGGCGGAAACACCATATATTTT. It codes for CASSFTGGGNTIYF.

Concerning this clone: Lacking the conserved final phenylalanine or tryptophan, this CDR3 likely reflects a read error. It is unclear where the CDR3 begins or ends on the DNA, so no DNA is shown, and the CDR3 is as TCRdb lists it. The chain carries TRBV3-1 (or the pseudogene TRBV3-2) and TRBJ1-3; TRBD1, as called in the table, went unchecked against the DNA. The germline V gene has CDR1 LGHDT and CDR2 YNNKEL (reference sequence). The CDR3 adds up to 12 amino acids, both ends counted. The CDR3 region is CASSQGAGNLVM.

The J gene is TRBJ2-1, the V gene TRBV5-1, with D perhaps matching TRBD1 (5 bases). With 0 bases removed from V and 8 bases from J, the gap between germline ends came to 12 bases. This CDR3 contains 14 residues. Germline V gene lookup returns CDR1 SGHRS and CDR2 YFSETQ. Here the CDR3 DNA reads TGCGCCAGCAGCTTGGGGGGCCGGGTGCATGAGCAGTTCTTC. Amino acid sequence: CASSLGGRVHEQFF.

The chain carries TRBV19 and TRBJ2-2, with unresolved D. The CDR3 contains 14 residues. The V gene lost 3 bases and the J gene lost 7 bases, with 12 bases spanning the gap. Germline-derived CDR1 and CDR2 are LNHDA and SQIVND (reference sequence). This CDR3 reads CASSIYPPGGELFF. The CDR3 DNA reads TGTGCCAGTAGTATCTACCCACCGGGCGGGGAGCTGTTTTTT.

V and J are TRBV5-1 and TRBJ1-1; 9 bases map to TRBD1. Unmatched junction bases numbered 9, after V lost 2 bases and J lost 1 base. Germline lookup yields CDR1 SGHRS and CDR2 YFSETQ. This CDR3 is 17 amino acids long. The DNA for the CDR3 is TGCGCCAGCAGCTTACAGGGGGCCCTTGGAAAGAACACTGAAGCTTTCTTT. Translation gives CASSLQGALGKNTEAFF.

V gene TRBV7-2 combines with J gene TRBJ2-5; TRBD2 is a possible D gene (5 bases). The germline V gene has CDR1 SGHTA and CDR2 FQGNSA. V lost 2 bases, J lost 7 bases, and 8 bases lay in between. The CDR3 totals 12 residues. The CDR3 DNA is TGTGCCAGCAGCTTAAATAGCGTGACCCAGTACTTC. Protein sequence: CASSLNSVTQYF. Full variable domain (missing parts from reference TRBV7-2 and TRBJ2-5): GAGVSQSPSNKVTEKGKDVELRCDPISGHTALYWYRQSLGQGLEFLIYFQGNSAPDKSGLPSDRFSAERTGGSVSTLTIQRTQQEDSAVYLCASSLNSVTQYFGPGTRLLVL.

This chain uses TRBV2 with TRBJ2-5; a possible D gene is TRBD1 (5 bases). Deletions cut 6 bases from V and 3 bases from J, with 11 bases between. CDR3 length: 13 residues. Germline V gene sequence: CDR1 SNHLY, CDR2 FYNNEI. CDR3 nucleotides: TGTGCCAGCAGCGCCGGACAAAAAGAGACCCAGTACTTC. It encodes CASSAGQKETQYF.